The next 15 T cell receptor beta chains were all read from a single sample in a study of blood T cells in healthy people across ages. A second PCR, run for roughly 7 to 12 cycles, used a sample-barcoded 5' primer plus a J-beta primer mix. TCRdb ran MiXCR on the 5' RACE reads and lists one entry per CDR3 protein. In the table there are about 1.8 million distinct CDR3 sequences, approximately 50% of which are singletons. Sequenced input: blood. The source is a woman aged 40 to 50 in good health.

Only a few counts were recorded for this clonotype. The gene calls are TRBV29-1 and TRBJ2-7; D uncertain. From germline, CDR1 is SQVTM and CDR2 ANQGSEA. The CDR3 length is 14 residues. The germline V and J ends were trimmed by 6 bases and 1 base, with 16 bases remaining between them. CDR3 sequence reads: CSVSPWAASYEQYF. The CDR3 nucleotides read TGCAGCGTCAGTCCTTGGGCGGCGTCCTACGAGCAGTACTTC.

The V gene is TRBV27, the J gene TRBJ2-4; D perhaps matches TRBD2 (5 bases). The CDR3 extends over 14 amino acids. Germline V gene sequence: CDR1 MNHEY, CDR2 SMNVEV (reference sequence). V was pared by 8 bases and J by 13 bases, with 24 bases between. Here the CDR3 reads CASRLMSGSGEQYF. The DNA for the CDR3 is TGTGCCAGCCGACTTATGTCCGGGTCTGGGGAGCAGTACTTC.

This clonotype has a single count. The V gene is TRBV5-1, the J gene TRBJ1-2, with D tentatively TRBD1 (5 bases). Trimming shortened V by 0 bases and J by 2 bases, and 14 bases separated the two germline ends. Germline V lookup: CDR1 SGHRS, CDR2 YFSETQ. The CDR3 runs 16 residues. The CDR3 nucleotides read TGCGCCAGCAGCTTGGGACGGTCGGGGGTAAACTATGGCTACACCTTC. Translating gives CASSLGRSGVNYGYTF.

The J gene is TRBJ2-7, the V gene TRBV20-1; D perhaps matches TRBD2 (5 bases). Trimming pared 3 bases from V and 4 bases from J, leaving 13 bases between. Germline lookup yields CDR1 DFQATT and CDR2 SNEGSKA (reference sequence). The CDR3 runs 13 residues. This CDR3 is CSARDGGRYEQYF. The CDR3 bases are TGCAGTGCTAGGGACGGAGGAAGATACGAGCAGTACTTC.

In nucleotides, the CDR3 is TGCAGTGCTCCCCAGGAGACCCAGTACTTC. Translating it yields CSAPQETQYF. This chain connects TRBV20-1 to TRBJ2-5; D gene unclear. CDR3 length: 10 amino acids. Germline V lookup: CDR1 DFQATT, CDR2 SNEGSKA (reference sequence). Trimming shortened V by 5 bases and J by 5 bases, and 6 bases separated the two germline ends.

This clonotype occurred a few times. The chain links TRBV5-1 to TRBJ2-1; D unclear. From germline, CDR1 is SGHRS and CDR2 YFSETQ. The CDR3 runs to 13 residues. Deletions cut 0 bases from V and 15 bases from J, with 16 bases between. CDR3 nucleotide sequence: TGCGCCAGCAGCTTGGAATCCTTGTCAGTCCCGTTCTTC. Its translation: CASSLESLSVPFF. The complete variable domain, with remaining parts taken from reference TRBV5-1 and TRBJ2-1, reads KAGVTQTPRYLIKTRGQQVTLSCSPISGHRSVSWYQQTPGQGLQFLFEYFSETQRNKGNFPGRFSGRQFSNSRSEMNVSTLELGDSALYLCASSLESLSVPFFGPGTRLTVL.

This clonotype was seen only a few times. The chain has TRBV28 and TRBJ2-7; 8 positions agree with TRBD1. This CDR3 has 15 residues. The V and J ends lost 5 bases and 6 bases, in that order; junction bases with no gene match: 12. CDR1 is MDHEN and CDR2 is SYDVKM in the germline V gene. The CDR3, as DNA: TGTGCCAGCAGTCCCTCCCAGGGGGCGTTCGTCGAGCAGTACTTC. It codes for CASSPSQGAFVEQYF.

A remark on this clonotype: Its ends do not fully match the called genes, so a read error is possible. The CDR3 bases are TGTGCCAGCAGCTTAGATCCAAATCTTAACTATAGCTACACCTTC. The encoded protein is CASSLDPNLNYSYTF. J is TRBJ1-2 and V is TRBV7-2; D call uncertain. This CDR3 contains 15 residues. Germline values: CDR1 SGHTA, CDR2 FQGNSA.

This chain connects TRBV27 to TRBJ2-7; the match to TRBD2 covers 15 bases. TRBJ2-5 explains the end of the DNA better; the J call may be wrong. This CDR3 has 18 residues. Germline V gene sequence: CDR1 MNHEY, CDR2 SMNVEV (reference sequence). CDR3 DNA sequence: TGTGCCAGCAGTCAGATCAGGACTAGCGGGGGGGTCGGAGAGACCCAGTACTTC. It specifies CASSQIRTSGGVGETQYF.

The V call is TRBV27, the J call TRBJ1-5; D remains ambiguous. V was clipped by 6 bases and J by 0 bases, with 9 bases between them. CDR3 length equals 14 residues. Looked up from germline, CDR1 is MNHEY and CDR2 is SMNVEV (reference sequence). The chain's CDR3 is CASRGRYSNQPQHF. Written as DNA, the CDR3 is TGTGCCAGCAGGGGCAGATATAGCAATCAGCCCCAGCATTTT.

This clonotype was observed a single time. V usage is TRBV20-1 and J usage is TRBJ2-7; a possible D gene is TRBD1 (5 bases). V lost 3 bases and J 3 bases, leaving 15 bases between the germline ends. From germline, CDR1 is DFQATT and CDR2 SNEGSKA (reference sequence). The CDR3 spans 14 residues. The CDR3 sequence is CSASRAGSNYEQYF. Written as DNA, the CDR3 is TGCAGTGCTAGTAGGGCAGGGTCGAACTACGAGCAGTACTTC.

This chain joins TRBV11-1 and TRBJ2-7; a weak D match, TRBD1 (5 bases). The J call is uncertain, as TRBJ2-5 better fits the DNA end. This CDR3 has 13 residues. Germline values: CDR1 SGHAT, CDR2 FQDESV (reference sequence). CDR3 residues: CASSSTVGETQYF. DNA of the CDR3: TGTGCCAGCAGCTCGACAGTTGGGGAGACCCAGTACTTC.

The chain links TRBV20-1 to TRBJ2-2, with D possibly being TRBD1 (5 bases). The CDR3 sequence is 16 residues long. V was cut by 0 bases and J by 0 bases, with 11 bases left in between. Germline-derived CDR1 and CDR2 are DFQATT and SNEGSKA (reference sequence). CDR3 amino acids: CSARDPRVANTGELFF. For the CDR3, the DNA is TGCAGTGCTAGAGATCCCAGGGTGGCGAACACCGGGGAGCTGTTTTTT.

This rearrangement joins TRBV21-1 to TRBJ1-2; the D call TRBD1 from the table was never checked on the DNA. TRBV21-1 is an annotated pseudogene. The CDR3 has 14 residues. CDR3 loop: CASSKGGRGFGYTF. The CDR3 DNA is TGTGCCAGCAGCAAAGGGGGCAGGGGGTTTGGCTACACCTTC.

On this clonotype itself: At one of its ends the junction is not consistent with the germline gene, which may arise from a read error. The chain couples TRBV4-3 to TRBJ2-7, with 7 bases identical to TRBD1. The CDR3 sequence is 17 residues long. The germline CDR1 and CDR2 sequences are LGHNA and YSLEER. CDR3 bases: TGCGCCATCAGCCAATACTACAGGACAGGTATAACCTACGAGCAGTACTTC. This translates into CAISQYYRTGITYEQYF.